A selection of T cell receptor beta chains follows, all from one sample in a study of blood T cells in healthy people across ages. Using its own MiXCR run on the 5' RACE reads, TCRdb lists one record per CDR3 protein. The table records some 1.5 million distinct CDR3 sequences, 25% to 30% of them present only once. The source material was blood. These receptor sequences come from a woman in her 30s in good health. CDR3s include the opening cysteine and the closing phenylalanine or tryptophan. D genes are given only for firm matches. Some rows mark clone size as missing; the rest say once, few, many or name a class of expanded clone.

>few|TRBD2|TRBJ2-7|TRBV19
CASSIGTSDNYEQYF
TGTGCCAGTAGTATCGGGACTAGCGACAACTACGAGCAGTACTTC
>-|TRBD1|TRBJ1-4|TRBV2
CASSKNRGLGLFF
TGTGCCAGCAGTAAAAACAGGGGCTTAGGACTGTTTTTT
>few|TRBD2|TRBJ2-3|TRBV5-1
CASSLELAALTDTQYF
TGCGCCAGCAGCTTGGAACTAGCGGCCCTCACAGATACGCAGTATTTT
>-|-|TRBJ2-5|TRBV9
CASSVGGSWQETQYF
TGTGCCAGCAGCGTAGGCGGTAGTTGGCAAGAGACCCAGTACTTC
>-|-|TRBJ2-1|TRBV5-1
CASSLGGGLNEQFF
TGCGCCAGCAGTCTAGGGGGAGGGCTCAATGAGCAGTTCTTC
>few|-|TRBJ1-2|TRBV2
CASSDDRGSNYGYTF
TGTGCCAGCAGTGATGACCGGGGCTCTAACTATGGCTACACCTTC
>many|-|TRBJ1-5|TRBV6-6
CASSYEGINQPQHF
TGTGCCAGCAGTTACGAGGGGATAAATCAGCCCCAGCATTTT
>many|-|TRBJ2-3|TRBV4-3
CASSQEALAFDLPDTQYF
TGCGCCAGCAGCCAAGAGGCGCTAGCATTCGATCTGCCAGATACGCAGTATTTT
>few|-|TRBJ2-7|TRBV7-2
CASSLASADEQYF
TGTGCCAGCAGCTTAGCGAGTGCCGACGAGCAGTACTTC
>few|-|TRBJ2-7|TRBV5-6
CASSLQGRATEEQYF
TGTGCCAGCAGCTTACAGGGAAGGGCTACGGAAGAGCAGTACTTC
>-|TRBD2|TRBJ2-4|TRBV20-1
CSANSGRAKNIQYF
TGCAGTGCCAATAGCGGGAGGGCCAAAAACATTCAGTACTTC
>few|-|TRBJ1-2|TRBV9
CASSLRPGYNSNYGYTF
TGTGCCAGCAGCCTACGACCGGGTTATAACTCCAACTATGGCTACACCTTC